This entry features one T cell receptor beta chain sequence. In the original analysis: Amplification of reference gene primers was used by the study to estimate nucleated cell counts. This table comes from immunoSEQ multiplex PCR, and its TCRdb copy is limited to in-frame clones, with some not included. V, J and clone size are those of that table, while D and trimming were read from the DNA. The sample yields about 220,000 clones, 70% to 90% seen once. This sample stems from a study of blood T cell repertoires in COVID-19. Study summary: Both acute and convalescent COVID-19 samples were obtained from the United States, Italy and Spain. PBMCs, B-cell-depleted T cells, or T cells provided the cDNA or gDNA that made up the material.

The specimen was peripheral blood. The clonotype originates from a human donor in a cohort sampled during active COVID-19.

The CDR3 nucleotides read TGTGCCAGCAGCCCACAGGACATCTCTGGAAACACCATATATTTT. This sequence encodes CASSPQDISGNTIYF. The chain has TRBV7-6 and TRBJ1-3; the D gene is possibly TRBD1 (5 bases). V was pared by 5 bases and J by 0 bases, with 11 bases between. CDR3 size: 15 residues. Germline CDR1 reads SGHVS; CDR2 reads FNYEAQ.